This T cell receptor (beta chain) was captured by sequencing in a study of T-cell memory formation after mild COVID-19. Overall study findings and caveats: CD4+ clones that contracted lay mainly in CM and EM; CD8+ ones lay in EMRA. Nothing confirmed that second-wave clones peaking on day 37 were specific for SARS-CoV-2. There was a balanced CD4/CD8 profile in clones contracting day 15 to 85, and later expanders leaned CD4+.

This CDR3 contains 11 residues. With 4 bases removed from V and 4 bases from J, the gap between germline ends came to 4 bases. Note on this clonotype: The antigen is unknown.

The 5'RACE method, run with constant-segment primers, produced TCR alpha and TCR beta cDNA libraries (carrying sample barcodes and UMIs). Each CDR3 protein gets one entry after TCRdb re-called the 5' RACE reads with MiXCR. The sample lists about 560,000 distinct CDR3 sequences; less than 25% were seen once. The chain links TRBV12-3 or TRBV12-4 to TRBJ1-2; no firm D call. Input material: PBMCs or a T cell subset sorted from them (not recorded which). The sequence came from an adult woman who had mild COVID-19 (a few samples of this study predate the infection). Cell type and time point are not known. As DNA, the CDR3 is TGTGCCAGCAGTTCCCTCTATGGCTACACCTTC. Residues: CASSSLYGYTF.